A selection of T cell receptor beta chains follows, all from one sample in a study of blood T cell repertoires in COVID-19. The data were produced by immunoSEQ multiplex PCR, yet TCRdb's version contains in-frame clones alone and is incomplete. The data show 85,000 to 120,000 clones, with approximately 86% seen just once and 2.5% to 3.5% held by the top ten. What was sequenced was peripheral blood. These receptors were collected from a man aged 50 to 59 with active or convalescent COVID-19. CDR3s include the opening cysteine and the closing phenylalanine or tryptophan. Each record gives: D gene, J gene, clone size, V gene, CDR3 protein, CDR3 DNA. D genes are given only for firm matches. Size is stated for part of the rows, as once, few or many counts, or as a class when the clone is expanded.

>-|TRBJ2-7|-|TRBV14
CASSLYGPYEQYF
TGTGCCAGCAGCCTGTACGGTCCCTACGAGCAGTACTTC
>-|TRBJ2-5|-|TRBV11-2
CASSWSRGETQYF
TGTGCCAGCAGCTGGTCTAGGGGGGAGACCCAGTACTTC
>-|TRBJ1-2|-|TRBV30
CAWTRGNDGYTF
TGTGCCTGGACAAGGGGGAACGATGGCTACACCTTC
>-|TRBJ2-1|-|TRBV7-8
CATSRGNNEQFF
TGTGCCACCTCCCGAGGAAACAATGAGCAGTTCTTC
>TRBD2|TRBJ2-3|once|TRBV5-1
CASSLALAGVRYTDTQYF
TGCGCCAGCAGCTTGGCCCTTGCGGGGGTTAGATACACAGATACGCAGTATTTT
>-|TRBJ2-2|-|TRBV7-2
CASSPPGPNTGELFF
TGTGCCAGCAGCCCTCCGGGTCCAAACACCGGGGAGCTGTTTTTT
>-|TRBJ1-2|-|TRBV27
CASSFAGLYGYTF
TGTGCCAGCAGTTTCGCAGGCCTCTATGGCTACACCTTC
>TRBD2|TRBJ2-3|-|TRBV7-9
CASSTGLGGTDTQYF
TGTGCCAGCAGCACGGGACTAGGAGGCACAGATACGCAGTATTTT
>TRBD1|TRBJ2-2|-|TRBV5-5
CASSLGTGGFGELFF
TGTGCCAGCAGCTTGGGGACAGGGGGCTTCGGGGAGCTGTTTTTT
>-|TRBJ1-6|once|TRBV15
CATSNGGPYSPLHF
TGTGCCACCAGTAATGGAGGACCCTATTCACCCCTCCACTTT
>-|TRBJ1-5|-|TRBV19
CASSIKGQVGFSSNQPQHF
TGTGCCAGTAGTATCAAGGGGCAGGTGGGGTTTTCTAGCAATCAGCCCCAGCATTTT
>-|TRBJ1-3|-|TRBV2
CASSAGLTGNTIYF
TGTGCCAGCAGTGCAGGACTGACGGGAAACACCATATATTTT
>TRBD1|TRBJ2-3|-|TRBV19
CASSTTGADTQYF
TGTGCCAGTAGTACTACAGGGGCAGATACGCAGTATTTT
>-|TRBJ2-5|-|TRBV23-1
CASSQSGSVFILQETQYF
TGCGCCAGCAGTCAATCCGGGAGCGTTTTCATTTTACAAGAGACCCAGTACTTC
>-|TRBJ1-2|-|TRBV28
CASSPGQTSYGYTF
TGTGCCAGCAGTCCTGGACAGACCAGCTATGGCTACACCTTC